This is a list of T cell receptor beta chains from one sample in a study of T cells in Graves' hyperthyroidism and ophthalmopathy. One entry per CDR3 protein results from TCRdb running MiXCR on the multiplex PCR reads. This sample has about 720,000 distinct CDR3 sequences, with approximately 18% found just once. The sample comprised blood. All receptors derive from a woman aged 45-59 years with Graves' hyperthyroidism that later progressed to Graves' ophthalmopathy. Both conserved end residues are part of each CDR3. A D gene is named only where the DNA matches it firmly. Some rows mark clone size as missing; the rest say once, few, many or name a class of expanded clone.

v_gene,d_gene,j_gene,abundance,CDR3nt,CDR3aa
TRBV5-6,NA,TRBJ1-1,many,TGTGCCAGCAGCTGGGGCCTACCCAACACTGAAGCTTTCTTT,CASSWGLPNTEAFF
TRBV5-1,TRBD1,TRBJ2-3,many,TGCGCCAGCAGCTCGGAGGGACAGGGGAGCACAGATACGCAGTATTTT,CASSSEGQGSTDTQYF
TRBV9,TRBD2,TRBJ2-3,NA,TGTGCCAGCAGCGTAGTGACTAGCGGGGGGACAGATACGCAGTATTTT,CASSVVTSGGTDTQYF
TRBV6-6,NA,TRBJ1-6,many,TGTGCCAGCAGTTACGGAGTGGGGGTTGGATCACCCCTCCACTTT,CASSYGVGVGSPLHF
TRBV19,NA,TRBJ1-2,few,TGTGCCAGTGTCGGAGGGATTCGGGATGGCTACACCTTC,CASVGGIRDGYTF
TRBV20-1,TRBD1,TRBJ1-5,many,TGCAGTGCCCAAGACAGGGATAATCAGCCCCAGCATTTT,CSAQDRDNQPQHF
TRBV5-1,NA,TRBJ1-4,once,TGCGCCAGCAGCCGGGGCCCAGGGAATGAAAAACTGTTTTTT,CASSRGPGNEKLFF
TRBV12-3/TRBV12-4,NA,TRBJ1-1,many,TGTGCCAGCAGTTTTTCCACTGAAGCTTTCTTT,CASSFSTEAFF
TRBV7-8,NA,TRBJ1-5,few,TGTGCCAGCAGCTTAGGAACAGCCAACGTAGGGACCCAGCATTTT,CASSLGTANVGTQHF
TRBV20-1,TRBD2,TRBJ2-1,NA,TGCAGTGCTAGAGGTTATAAGAGCGGGGGCCGTAATGAGCAGTTCTTC,CSARGYKSGGRNEQFF
TRBV5-1,NA,TRBJ2-3,NA,TGCGCCAGCAGCCCAACCCCAATAGAGCGGGCCGACACAGATACGCAGTATTTT,CASSPTPIERADTDTQYF
TRBV12-3/TRBV12-4,NA,TRBJ1-2,many,TGTGCCAGCAGTTTAGGACAGCTCCCGGGCGGCTACACCTTC,CASSLGQLPGGYTF
TRBV7-9,TRBD1,TRBJ2-5,few,TGTGCCAGCAGCGACTACAGGGGGCGGCAAGAGACCCAGTACTTC,CASSDYRGRQETQYF
TRBV12-3/TRBV12-4,NA,TRBJ2-3,NA,TGTGCCAGCAGGGGGAGGCATCGGATTGGGACAGATACGCAGTATTTT,CASRGRHRIGTDTQYF
TRBV20-1,TRBD2,TRBJ2-1,NA,TGCAGTGCTAGAGGCACGGGGAGCGGGGGGGCTTTCAATGAGCAGTTCTTC,CSARGTGSGGAFNEQFF
TRBV9,TRBD2,TRBJ2-1,NA,TGTGCCAGCAGCGTAGAACTAGCGGGGGTCTCCTACAATGAGCAGTTCTTC,CASSVELAGVSYNEQFF
TRBV28,NA,TRBJ2-1,NA,TGTGCCAGCAGCCGTATGTCAGGGGAGGGTTACTACAATGAGCAGTTCTTC,CASSRMSGEGYYNEQFF
TRBV6-1,NA,TRBJ1-6,few,TGTGCCAGCAGTACCGACAAATCACCCCTCCACTTT,CASSTDKSPLHF
TRBV3-1,NA,TRBJ1-5,many,TGTGCCAGCAGCCAGGGAGGTATTGGGTATGATCAGCCCCAGCATTTT,CASSQGGIGYDQPQHF
TRBV2,NA,TRBJ1-1,many,TGTGCCAGCACCTTATATGGGAACACTGAAGCTTTCTTT,CASTLYGNTEAFF
TRBV4-1,NA,TRBJ2-2,many,TGCGCCAGCAGCCAAGGGCCGAACACCGGGGAGCTGTTTTTT,CASSQGPNTGELFF
TRBV6-1,NA,TRBJ2-3,NA,TGTGCCAGCAGTCCACAGGCCCTTAGCCAGGGGACGCAGTATTTT,CASSPQALSQGTQYF
TRBV13,NA,TRBJ2-1,NA,TGTGTCAGCAGCTTAGCAGAGGAGCAGTTCTTC,CVSSLAEEQFF
TRBV24-1,NA,TRBJ2-2,NA,TGTGCCACCAGTGATTTGGGGGAGCTGTTTTTT,CATSDLGELFF
TRBV6-5,NA,TRBJ1-2,NA,TGTGCCAGCAGTTACCCACAGGGTATACACTATGGCTACACCTTC,CASSYPQGIHYGYTF
TRBV18,NA,TRBJ1-5,many,TGTGCCAGCTCACCGCTCCCCAGAAATAGCAATCAGCCCCAGCATTTT,CASSPLPRNSNQPQHF
TRBV12-3/TRBV12-4,TRBD1,TRBJ2-2,many,TGTGCCAGCAGTTCGGGGACAGGGGGGGTCGGGGAGCTGTTTTTT,CASSSGTGGVGELFF
TRBV5-8,NA,TRBJ1-2,NA,TGTGCCAGCAGCTTGGAATCTAACTATGGCTACACCTTC,CASSLESNYGYTF
TRBV7-2,TRBD2,TRBJ2-3,many,TGTGCCAGCTGGAGAAGCGGGGTGCCCACAGATACGCAGTATTTT,CASWRSGVPTDTQYF
TRBV15,TRBD1,TRBJ1-3,NA,TGTGCCACCAGCAGAGAGAAGACAGGGGTTGGAAACACCATATATTTT,CATSREKTGVGNTIYF